Listed below are T cell receptor beta chains from one sample, sequenced in a study of post-analysis software for immune sequencing data. TCRdb processed the PCR reads anew with MiXCR; each CDR3 protein has one entry. The sample carries roughly 800,000 distinct CDR3 sequences, 46% recorded once. Sequenced sample: blood. Receptors originate from a girl under 18 with multiple sclerosis. CDR3s include the opening cysteine and the closing phenylalanine or tryptophan. D genes are given only for firm matches. Not every row has a clone size; where given, it reads once, few, many or a size class.

>TRBV24-1|TRBD2|NA
CATSETGTSGSQFF
>TRBV20-1|TRBD1|few
CSAARTGRSIGYTF
>TRBV5-1|TRBD2|NA
CASKFYSGATETQYF
>TRBV27|NA|few
CASSPGSNTEAFF
>TRBV6-5|TRBD2|NA
CASTQSLAGSQETQYF
>TRBV20-1|TRBD1|once
CSAPDRGKDEQYF
>TRBV5-1|NA|NA
CASSPGSSVSYEQYF
>TRBV7-9|TRBD1|many
CASQGTGGRRNTEAFF
>TRBV4-2|NA|NA
CASSQLAGDRETQYF
>TRBV12-3/TRBV12-4|NA|many
CASSLGANQPQHF
>TRBV12-3/TRBV12-4|NA|NA
CASNWGRGGDTQYF
>TRBV7-2|TRBD1|NA
CASSLGGGQGAMREFF
>TRBV20-1|TRBD2|NA
CSARPWGGAKNIQYF
>TRBV7-9|NA|NA
CASSLALGVLYGYTF
>TRBV28|TRBD1|few
CASTPGGGGYTF
>TRBV20-1|TRBD1|few
CSARDLRGQTNYGYTF
>TRBV3-1|NA|NA
CASSPLWEVPLGEQYF
>TRBV9|TRBD2|few
CASSGSPGLAGQNEQFF
>TRBV5-6|TRBD2|NA
CASSLVASGEQYF
>TRBV6-5|NA|few
CASTASGGVGMNEQFF
>TRBV6-5|NA|NA
CASSQYRGGIQYF
>TRBV7-2|NA|few
CASSLVSSADEQYF
>TRBV27|NA|NA
CASRGVAVGTDTQYF
>TRBV20-1|NA|few
CSAPGRFGTDTQYF
>TRBV18|TRBD2|few
CASSPGLAGRYEQYF
>TRBV27|NA|few
CASSWTANTEAFF
>TRBV6-2/TRBV6-3|NA|NA
CASSYSIQRAPNTEAFF
>TRBV25-1|NA|NA
CASSEHLNYGYTF
>TRBV27|NA|NA
CASSPMRSKYEQYF
>TRBV9|TRBD2|NA
CASAGDYPHNEQFF
>TRBV18|NA|NA
CASSPDIVVAKNIQYF
>TRBV6-1|NA|NA
CASAGQPGETQYF
>TRBV20-1|NA|once
CSARDPRGSGNTIYF
>TRBV20-1|NA|NA
CSASVDRHNEQFF
>TRBV29-1|NA|few
CSALMTDTSYEQYF
>TRBV29-1|NA|NA
CSVIYPSYNEQFF
>TRBV29-1|TRBD2|few
CSVRVAGIGEQFF
>TRBV28|NA|few
CASSESTGHYGYTF
>TRBV7-9|TRBD2|NA
CASSPAGTSGYNEQFF
>TRBV20-1|NA|NA
CSARDKDLGGEQYF
>TRBV13|TRBD2|NA
CASSTGLAGGLTDTQYF
>TRBV7-2|NA|NA
CASSLRIRGEQYF
>TRBV11-2|TRBD1|few
CASSLGAGQGAYEQYF
>TRBV29-1|TRBD2|NA
CSVGTSVADTQYF
>TRBV10-3|NA|NA
CAIDGGTVDEQFF
>TRBV29-1|TRBD2|NA
CSVAGTSTYEQYF
>TRBV28|NA|NA
CASQGAFF
>TRBV28|NA|once
CASSFRVSGELFF
>TRBV6-5|NA|NA
CASRPVFGYQETQYF
>TRBV7-9|NA|NA
CASNRGGIGTEAFF